This T cell receptor beta chain was found in a study of Graves' ophthalmopathy and Graves' hyperthyroidism. Study at large: The study drew peripheral blood at initial diagnosis, before any treatment. Study observations and caveats: A 13-signature model separated ophthalmopathy from stable hyperthyroidism, reaching approximately 88% sensitivity and less than 82% specificity cross-validated.

Researchers took RNA transcripts and amplified TCR beta CDR3 regions from them. In the first round, RT-PCR was carried out with HTBI primers, and a multiplex PCR formed the second round. TCRdb reanalysed the multiplex PCR reads using MiXCR and keeps one entry per CDR3 protein. The sample holds about 220,000 distinct CDR3 sequences; roughly 21% are singletons and the top ten take roughly 39%. The CDR3 contains 15 residues. Germline V gene sequence: CDR1 DFQATT, CDR2 SNEGSKA (reference sequence). Trimming took 6 bases from V and 3 from J, leaving 18 bases between them. This clonotype was detected only a few times. Its specificity is not known.

The sample taken for sequencing was peripheral blood. This sequence joins TRBV20-1 and TRBJ1-5; D call uncertain. This sequence originates from a woman aged 50 to 60 with Graves' ophthalmopathy. In DNA form, the CDR3 reads TGCAGTGCCCGAGAGCCGGGAAAGGACAATCAGCCCCAGCATTTT. It specifies CSAREPGKDNQPQHF.